The 22 T cell receptor beta chains reported below all come from one sample, sequenced in a study of blood T cells in healthy people across ages. Sample-barcoded 5' priming and a J-beta primer mix drove a second PCR of roughly 7 to 11 cycles. TCRdb re-called the 5' RACE reads through MiXCR, storing one row per CDR3 protein. The table records hundreds of thousands of distinct CDR3 sequences, approximately 21% of them present only once. Input material: blood. These receptors originate from a man between 65 and 80 years old in good health.

V and J are TRBV10-1 and TRBJ1-1; 7 bases fit TRBD1. CDR1 and CDR2 from the germline V gene are WNHNN and SYGVQD (reference sequence). The junction had 3 bases not matched to a gene; V was cut back by 4 bases and J by 1 base. This CDR3 is built from 14 residues. The CDR3 is CASSGNRGNTEAFF. Here the CDR3 DNA reads TGCGCCAGCAGTGGAAACAGGGGGAACACTGAAGCTTTCTTT.

The V gene is TRBV29-1, the J gene TRBJ2-7; D is possibly TRBD2 (6 bases). With the DNA end fitting TRBJ2-1 better, the J assignment may be wrong. Germline CDR1 reads SQVTM; CDR2 reads ANQGSEA. The CDR3 consists of 14 residues. CDR3: CSAGGRDAYNEQFF. CDR3 bases: TGCAGCGCCGGAGGGCGGGACGCCTACAATGAGCAGTTCTTC.

Comments on this clonotype: A much larger clone lies one base from this, so it may be a read error. This chain links TRBV12-3 or TRBV12-4 with TRBJ2-3; D not resolved. CDR3 length equals 12 residues. V was shortened by 8 bases and J by 7 bases, with 13 bases between the two germline ends. CDR3: CASGPYTNTQYF. The DNA for the CDR3 is TGTGCCAGCGGTCCCTACACCAATACGCAGTATTTT.

This clonotype was detected a few times. This rearrangement joins TRBV11-3 to TRBJ1-6; D gene ambiguous. This CDR3 contains 16 residues. With 5 bases removed from V and 8 bases from J, the gap between germline ends came to 19 bases. The germline V gene has CDR1 SGHNT and CDR2 YENEEA. As DNA, the CDR3 is TGTGCCAGCAGCACCCACCCGTTGCCTGGGTATTCACCCCTCCACTTT. Residues: CASSTHPLPGYSPLHF.

V gene TRBV11-2 combines with J gene TRBJ2-5, with 7 bases lining up with TRBD2. The germline V gene encodes CDR1 SGHAT and CDR2 FQNNGV. There are 15 residues in the CDR3. The V and J ends lost 4 bases and 4 bases, in that order; junction bases with no gene match: 9. Here the CDR3 DNA reads TGTGCCAGCAGCTCTAACGCGGGAGTAACAGAGACCCAGTACTTC. Residues: CASSSNAGVTETQYF.

The chain links TRBV5-1 to TRBJ2-1, with 10 bases that match TRBD2. The V segment lost 0 bases and the J segment 8 bases; nucleotides outside the gene matches: 14. The germline CDR1 and CDR2 sequences are SGHRS and YFSETQ. The CDR3 has 18 residues. As DNA, the CDR3 is TGCGCCAGCAGCTTGGAGACGACTAGCGGGTCCGAAGGGGATGAGCAGTTCTTC. Its protein is CASSLETTSGSEGDEQFF.

Details on this clonotype: A read error may account for a junction end that differs from germline. This chain links TRBV30 with TRBJ2-1, with 8 bases fitting TRBD1. Germline V CDR1 and CDR2: GTSNPN, SVGIG (reference sequence). There are 12 residues in the CDR3. CDR3 amino acids: CAWREDRGQVLF. The CDR3 DNA follows: TGTGCCTGGAGGGAAGACAGGGGCCAGGTCCTATTC. Supplemented by reference TRBV30 and TRBJ2-1, the full variable domain reads SQTIHQWPATLVQPVGSPLSLECTVEGTSNPNLYWYRQAAGRGLQLLFYSVGIGQISSEVPQNLSASRPQDRQFILSSKKLLLSDSGFYLCAWREDRGQVLFGPGTRLTVL.

The J gene is TRBJ2-1, the V gene TRBV7-9, with 12 bases that match TRBD2. The CDR3 consists of 16 residues. Germline V gene data show CDR1 as SEHNR and CDR2 as FQNEAQ (reference sequence). J gave up 4 bases and V 5 bases, and 6 bases lay outside the gene matches. The CDR3: CASSATTSGGYNEQFF. CDR3 in DNA: TGTGCCAGCAGCGCAACGACTAGCGGGGGATACAATGAGCAGTTCTTC.

This chain connects TRBV12-3 or TRBV12-4 to TRBJ2-7, with 8 bases matching TRBD2. V trimming: 4 bases; J trimming: 6 bases; junction bases outside the gene matches: 8. This CDR3 is 14 amino acids long. The CDR3 loop reads CASSCRAGASEQYF. The CDR3 region has the DNA TGTGCCAGCAGTTGCAGAGCGGGAGCATCCGAGCAGTACTTC.

This clonotype was detected a few times. The V call is TRBV24-1, the J call TRBJ1-2; possible D gene TRBD1, 6 bases. V was trimmed by 4 bases and J by 4 bases, leaving 12 bases between them. CDR1 is KGHDR and CDR2 is SFDVKD in the germline V gene. The CDR3 loop spans 14 amino acids. The CDR3 coding sequence is TGTGCCACCAGTGAGGCGTGGGGGGCCTATGGCTACACCTTC. This translates into CATSEAWGAYGYTF.

This clonotype has just a few counts. This rearrangement joins TRBV7-9 to TRBJ2-5; TRBD1 matches 7 bases. The assigned J gene may be wrong: the sequence end matches TRBJ2-1 better. Germline CDR1 is SEHNR and CDR2 is FQNEAQ (reference sequence). The CDR3 loop spans 15 amino acids. In DNA form, the CDR3 reads TGTGCCAGCAGCTTAGCCTCCAGACAGGGCAATGAGCAGTTCTTC. Residues: CASSLASRQGNEQFF.

V is TRBV7-2 and J is TRBJ2-1; TRBD2 is a possible D gene (5 bases). CDR1 is SGHTA and CDR2 is FQGNSA in the germline V gene. This CDR3 region has 14 residues. V was trimmed by 6 bases and J by 3 bases, leaving 12 bases between them. CDR3 coding DNA: TGTGCCAGCAGACCTTCTAGCAGCTACAATGAGCAGTTCTTC. Residues: CASRPSSSYNEQFF.

This clonotype appeared a few times. The genes are TRBV29-1 and TRBJ2-5; D might be TRBD1 (5 bases). Deletions cut 7 bases from V and 1 base from J, with 7 bases between. The CDR3 spans 11 residues. Germline CDR1 and CDR2: SQVTM and ANQGSEA. This CDR3 reads CSGTLQETQYF. CDR3 nucleotides: TGCAGCGGGACACTCCAAGAGACCCAGTACTTC.

At least ten counts were recorded for this clonotype. The chain has TRBV5-1 and TRBJ2-2; TRBD2 agrees at 9 bases. Germline V gene sequence: CDR1 SGHRS, CDR2 YFSETQ. This CDR3 comprises 15 residues. The J segment lost 2 bases and the V segment lost 5 bases, leaving 4 bases of the junction unmatched. The CDR3 sequence: CASSASGTNTGELFF. The CDR3 DNA reads TGCGCCAGCAGTGCTAGCGGGACCAACACCGGGGAGCTGTTTTTT.

V gene TRBV28 combines with J gene TRBJ2-7; 9 positions match TRBD2. The CDR3 spans 15 residues. Looked up from germline, CDR1 is MDHEN and CDR2 is SYDVKM. V was clipped by 8 bases and J by 4 bases; unmatched bases: 12. The CDR3 spells CASCQGLARGYEQYF. Here the CDR3 DNA reads TGTGCCAGCTGTCAGGGACTAGCACGGGGGTACGAGCAGTACTTC. Together with reference TRBV28 and TRBJ2-7, the CDR3 gives the full variable domain: DVKVTQSSRYLVKRTGEKVFLECVQDMDHENMFWYRQDPGLGLRLIYFSYDVKMKEKGDIPEGYSVSREKKERFSLILESASTNQTSMYLCASCQGLARGYEQYFGPGTRLTVT.

This clonotype was seen only a few times. The chain links TRBV15 to TRBJ2-7, with 7 nucleotides matching TRBD1. Germline V gene data show CDR1 as LNHNV and CDR2 as YYDKDF (reference sequence). This CDR3 has 16 residues. The ends lost 1 base at V and 9 bases at J; junction bases unmatched: 15. CDR3 nucleotides: TGTGCCACCAGCAGAGTTTCCGGGACAGCAGGGCGCGGGCAGTACTTC. It codes for CATSRVSGTAGRGQYF.

As to this clonotype: A junction boundary mismatches the germline segment, possibly from a read error. This chain uses TRBV5-1 with TRBJ2-7; the match to TRBD1 covers 11 bases. The CDR3 contains 15 residues. Looked up from germline, CDR1 is SGHRS and CDR2 is YFSETQ. DNA of the CDR3: TGCGCCAGCAGCCCAGGACAGGGGGCAGGCTACGGGCAGTACTTC. Its protein product is CASSPGQGAGYGQYF.

As concerns this clonotype: The CDR3 ends on some other residue instead of the conserved phenylalanine or tryptophan, so this is likely a read error. The DNA for the CDR3 is TGTGCCAGCGGAATAGCCAAAAACATTCAGTACTCC. It is translated as CASGIAKNIQYS. The V gene is TRBV12-3 or TRBV12-4, the J gene TRBJ2-4; D uncertain. This CDR3 has 12 residues. V gave up 8 bases and J gave up 0 bases, with 5 bases separating them.

This clonotype has just a few counts. The chain is built from TRBV28 and TRBJ1-3; a weak D match, TRBD1 (5 bases). The CDR3 sequence is 14 residues long. Deletions cut 8 bases from V and 2 bases from J, with 13 bases between. Per germline, CDR1 MDHEN and CDR2 SYDVKM. The CDR3 DNA reads as TGTGCCAGCCAGGGAACGGGCACTGGAAACACCATATATTTT. Amino acid sequence: CASQGTGTGNTIYF. Complete variable domain (other parts from reference TRBV28 and TRBJ1-3): DVKVTQSSRYLVKRTGEKVFLECVQDMDHENMFWYRQDPGLGLRLIYFSYDVKMKEKGDIPEGYSVSREKKERFSLILESASTNQTSMYLCASQGTGTGNTIYFGEGSWLTVV.

The chain links TRBV7-2 to TRBJ2-5; maybe TRBD2 (7 bases). The V gene's germline CDR1 is SGHTA and CDR2 FQGNSA. Trimming stripped 5 bases from V and 5 bases from J, with 21 bases between. The CDR3 runs to 16 residues. CDR3 region: CASSPWARRGGETQYF. CDR3 coding DNA: TGTGCCAGCAGCCCGTGGGCCCGGAGGGGGGGTGAGACCCAGTACTTC.

The count of this clonotype is one. In DNA, the CDR3 is TGCAGTGCTAGCGGGATAGTGTATAATGAGCAGTTCTTC. Its translation: CSASGIVYNEQFF. V and J are TRBV20-1 and TRBJ2-1; D may be TRBD2 (5 bases). The CDR3 covers 13 residues. In germline, CDR1 is DFQATT, CDR2 SNEGSKA (reference sequence). V was clipped by 3 bases and J by 7 bases, with 13 bases between them.

This clonotype has a handful of counts. This sequence joins TRBV20-1 and TRBJ2-7; weak D call: TRBD2 (7 bases). In germline, CDR1 is DFQATT, CDR2 SNEGSKA (reference sequence). This CDR3 contains 15 residues. Between the trimmed V and J ends, which lost 3 bases and 7 bases, there was a span of 22 bases. The CDR3 loop reads CSARTLTGGLGEQYF. The CDR3 DNA reads TGCAGTGCTAGGACCCTCACCGGGGGGCTGGGTGAGCAGTACTTC.